This T cell receptor (beta chain) is drawn from a study of control samples from healthy donors and cancer patients. This table comes from immunoSEQ multiplex PCR, and its TCRdb copy is limited to in-frame clones, with some not included. The sample yields 120,000 or so clones, under 95% seen once. V was cut by 2 bases and J by 4 bases, with 11 bases left in between. CDR3 length: 14 residues. Germline CDR1 and CDR2: MNHNS and SASEGT. This sequence originates from a man younger than 30 in good health. The J gene is TRBJ1-2, the V gene TRBV6-1; D is uncertain. The material sequenced was blood. The chain's CDR3 is CASSEQQSFYGYTF. Here the CDR3 DNA reads TGTGCCAGCAGTGAACAACAGAGCTTCTATGGCTACACCTTC.